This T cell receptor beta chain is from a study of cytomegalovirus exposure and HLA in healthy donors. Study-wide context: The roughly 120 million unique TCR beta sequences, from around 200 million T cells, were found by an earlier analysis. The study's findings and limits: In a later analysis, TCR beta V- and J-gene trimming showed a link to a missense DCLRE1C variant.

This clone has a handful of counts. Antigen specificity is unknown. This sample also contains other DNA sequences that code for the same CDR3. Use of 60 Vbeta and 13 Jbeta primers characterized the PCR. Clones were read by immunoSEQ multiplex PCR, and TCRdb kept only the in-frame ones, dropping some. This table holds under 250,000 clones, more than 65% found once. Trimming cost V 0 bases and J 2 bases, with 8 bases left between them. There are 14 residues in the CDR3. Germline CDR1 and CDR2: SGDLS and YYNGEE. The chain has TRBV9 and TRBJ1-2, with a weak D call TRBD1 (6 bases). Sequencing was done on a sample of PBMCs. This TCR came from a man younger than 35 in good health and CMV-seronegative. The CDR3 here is CASSVATGNYGYTF. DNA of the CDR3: TGTGCCAGCAGCGTAGCTACAGGGAACTATGGCTACACCTTC.